The T cell receptor beta chain described here comes from a study of blood T cell repertoires in COVID-19. Turning to the study itself: In each case, the material was cDNA or gDNA derived from T cells, B-cell-depleted T cells, or PBMCs.

Method: immunoSEQ multiplex PCR; TCRdb's copy keeps in-frame clones and lacks some. The profile shows fewer than 70,000 clones, approximately 79% of them singletons. V was clipped by 4 bases and J by 8 bases, with 19 bases between them. The germline gives CDR1 LNHDA, CDR2 SQIVND (reference sequence). The CDR3 covers 15 residues. The chain recombines TRBV19 with TRBJ2-3, with D possibly being TRBD2 (6 bases). The sample was peripheral blood. The origin of this receptor is a human donor in a cohort sampled during active COVID-19. CDR3 amino acids: CASSSDSGYGGTQYF. In nucleotides, the CDR3 is TGTGCCAGTAGTAGTGACAGCGGGTATGGGGGTACGCAGTATTTT.